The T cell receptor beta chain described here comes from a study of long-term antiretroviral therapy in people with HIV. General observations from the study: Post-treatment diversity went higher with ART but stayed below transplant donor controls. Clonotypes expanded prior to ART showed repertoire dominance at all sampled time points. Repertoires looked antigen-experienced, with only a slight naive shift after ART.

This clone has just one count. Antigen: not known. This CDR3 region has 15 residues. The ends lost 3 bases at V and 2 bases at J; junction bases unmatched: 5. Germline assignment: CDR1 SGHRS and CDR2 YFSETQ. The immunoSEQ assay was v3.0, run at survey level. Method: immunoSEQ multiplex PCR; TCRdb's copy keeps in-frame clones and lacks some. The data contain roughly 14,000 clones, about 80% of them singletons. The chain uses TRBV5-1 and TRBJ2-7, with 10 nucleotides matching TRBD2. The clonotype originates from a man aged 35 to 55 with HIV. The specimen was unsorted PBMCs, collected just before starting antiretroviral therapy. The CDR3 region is CASSWTSGPTYEQYF. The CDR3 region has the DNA TGCGCCAGCAGCTGGACTAGCGGACCGACCTACGAGCAGTACTTC.